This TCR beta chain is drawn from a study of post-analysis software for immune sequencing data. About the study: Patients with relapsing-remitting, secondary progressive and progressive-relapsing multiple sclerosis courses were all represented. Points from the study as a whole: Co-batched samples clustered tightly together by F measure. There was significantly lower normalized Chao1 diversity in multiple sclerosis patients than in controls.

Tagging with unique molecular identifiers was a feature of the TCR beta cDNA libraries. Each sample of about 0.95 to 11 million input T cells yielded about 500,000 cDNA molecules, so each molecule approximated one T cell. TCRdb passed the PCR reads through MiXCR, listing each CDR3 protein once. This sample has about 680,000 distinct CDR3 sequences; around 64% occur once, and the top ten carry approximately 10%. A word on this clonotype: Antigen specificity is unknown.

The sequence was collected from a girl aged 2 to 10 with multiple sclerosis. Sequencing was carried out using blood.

CDR3 in DNA: TGTGCCAGCAGTTTTTTCCTAGCGGGGGAAGGTGATACGCAGTATTTT. Translated: CASSFFLAGEGDTQYF. V and J are TRBV12-3 or TRBV12-4 and TRBJ2-3; TRBD2 agrees at 10 bases. The V gene end was trimmed by 3 bases and the J gene end by 6 bases; junction bases not matched to a gene: 9. The CDR3 is 16 amino acids.